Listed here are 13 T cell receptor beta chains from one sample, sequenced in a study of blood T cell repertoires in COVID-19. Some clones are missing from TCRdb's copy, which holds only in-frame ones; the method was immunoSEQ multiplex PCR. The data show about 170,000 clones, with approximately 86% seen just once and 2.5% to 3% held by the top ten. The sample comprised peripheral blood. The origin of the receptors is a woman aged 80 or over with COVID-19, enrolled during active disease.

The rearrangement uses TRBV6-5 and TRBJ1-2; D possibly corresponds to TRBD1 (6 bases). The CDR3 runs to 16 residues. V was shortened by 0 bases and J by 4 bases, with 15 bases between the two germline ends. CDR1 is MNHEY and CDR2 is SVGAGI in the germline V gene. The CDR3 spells CASSYSTGSGGYGYTF. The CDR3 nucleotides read TGTGCCAGCAGTTACTCGACAGGCTCGGGGGGCTATGGCTACACCTTC.

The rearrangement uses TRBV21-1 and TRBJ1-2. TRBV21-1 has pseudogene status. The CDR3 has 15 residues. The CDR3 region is CASSKDQRVGQGYTF. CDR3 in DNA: TGTGCCAGCAGCAAAGATCAGAGGGTTGGGCAGGGCTACACCTTC.

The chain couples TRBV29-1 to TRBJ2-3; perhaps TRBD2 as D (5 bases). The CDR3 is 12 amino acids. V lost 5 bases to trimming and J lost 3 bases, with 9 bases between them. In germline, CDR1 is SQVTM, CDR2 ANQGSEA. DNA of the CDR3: TGCAGCGTTATCCGGGGAACAGATACGCAGTATTTT. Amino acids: CSVIRGTDTQYF.

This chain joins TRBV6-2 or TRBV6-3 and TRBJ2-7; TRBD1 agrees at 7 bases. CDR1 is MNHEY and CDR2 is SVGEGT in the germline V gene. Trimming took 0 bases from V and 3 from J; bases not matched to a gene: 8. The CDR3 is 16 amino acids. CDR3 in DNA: TGTGCCAGCAGTTACTCCCCCCGGACAGGCAGCTACGAGCAGTACTTC. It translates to CASSYSPRTGSYEQYF.

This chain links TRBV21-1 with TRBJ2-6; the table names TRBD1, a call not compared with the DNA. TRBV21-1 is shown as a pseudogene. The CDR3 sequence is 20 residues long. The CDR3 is CASSTKDRGLVMAGANVLTF. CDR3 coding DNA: TGTGCCAGCAGCACTAAGGACAGGGGGTTGGTAATGGCTGGGGCCAACGTCCTGACTTTC.

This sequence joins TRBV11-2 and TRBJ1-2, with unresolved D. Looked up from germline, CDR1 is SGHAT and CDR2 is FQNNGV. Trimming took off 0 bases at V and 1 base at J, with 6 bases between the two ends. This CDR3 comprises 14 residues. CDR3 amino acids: CASSLDLVNYGYTF. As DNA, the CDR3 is TGTGCCAGCAGCTTAGACCTCGTTAACTATGGCTACACCTTC. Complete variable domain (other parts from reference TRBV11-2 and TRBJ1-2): EAGVAQSPRYKIIEKRQSVAFWCNPISGHATLYWYQQILGQGPKLLIQFQNNGVVDDSQLPKDRFSAERLKGVDSTLKIQPAKLEDSAVYLCASSLDLVNYGYTFGSGTRLTVV.

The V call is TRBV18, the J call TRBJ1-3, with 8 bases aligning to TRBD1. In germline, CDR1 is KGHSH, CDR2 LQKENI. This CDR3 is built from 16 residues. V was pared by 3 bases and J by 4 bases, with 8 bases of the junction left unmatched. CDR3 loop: CASSPQGARGGNTIYF. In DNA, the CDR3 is TGTGCCAGCTCACCCCAGGGGGCGCGTGGAGGAAACACCATATATTTT.

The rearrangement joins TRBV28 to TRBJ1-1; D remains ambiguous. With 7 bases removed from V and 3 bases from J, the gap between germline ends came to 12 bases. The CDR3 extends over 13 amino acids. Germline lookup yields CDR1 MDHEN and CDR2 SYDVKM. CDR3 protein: CASTTTPYTEAFF. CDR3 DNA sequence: TGTGCCAGCACCACGACACCTTACACTGAAGCTTTCTTT.

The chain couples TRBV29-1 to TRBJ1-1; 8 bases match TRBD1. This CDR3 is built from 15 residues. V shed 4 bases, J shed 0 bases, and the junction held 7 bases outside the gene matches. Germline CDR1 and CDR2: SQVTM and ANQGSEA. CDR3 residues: CSVVWQGAMNTEAFF. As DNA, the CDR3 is TGCAGCGTTGTTTGGCAGGGGGCCATGAACACTGAAGCTTTCTTT. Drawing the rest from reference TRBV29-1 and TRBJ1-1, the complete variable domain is SAVISQKPSRDICQRGTSLTIQCQVDSQVTMMFWYRQQPGQSLTLIATANQGSEATYESGFVIDKFPISRPNLTFSTLTVSNMSPEDSSIYLCSVVWQGAMNTEAFFGQGTRLTVV.

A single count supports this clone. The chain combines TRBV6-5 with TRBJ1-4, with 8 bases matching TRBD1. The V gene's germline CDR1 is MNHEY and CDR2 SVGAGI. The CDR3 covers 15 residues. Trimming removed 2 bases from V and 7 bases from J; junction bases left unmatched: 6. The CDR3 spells CASSYNGQGAEKLFF. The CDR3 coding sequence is TGTGCCAGCAGTTACAACGGACAGGGCGCTGAAAAACTGTTTTTT.

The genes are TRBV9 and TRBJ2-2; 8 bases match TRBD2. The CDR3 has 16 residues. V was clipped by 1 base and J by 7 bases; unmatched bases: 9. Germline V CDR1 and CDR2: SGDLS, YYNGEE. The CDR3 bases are TGTGCCAGCAGCGTAAATAGCGGGGATAGGAACGGGGAGCTGTTTTTT. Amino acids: CASSVNSGDRNGELFF.

The chain's CDR3 is CASSQDHSLYVDGYTF. In DNA, the CDR3 is TGTGCCAGCAGCCAAGACCACTCCCTCTATGTCGATGGCTACACCTTC. The chain recombines TRBV4-2 with TRBJ1-2; D not certain. Germline values: CDR1 LGHNA, CDR2 YNFKEQ. V was cut by 0 bases and J by 6 bases, with 17 bases left in between. This CDR3 region has 16 residues.

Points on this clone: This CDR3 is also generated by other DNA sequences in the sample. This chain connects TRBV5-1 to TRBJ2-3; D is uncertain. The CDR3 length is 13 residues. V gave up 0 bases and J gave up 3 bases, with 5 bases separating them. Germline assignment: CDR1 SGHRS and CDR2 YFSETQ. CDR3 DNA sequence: TGCGCCAGCAGCTTGGCCGGGACAGATACGCAGTATTTT. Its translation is CASSLAGTDTQYF.